This TCR beta chain was sequenced for a study of blood T cell repertoires in COVID-19. About the study: There were acute and convalescent COVID-19 samples, and they came from the United States, Italy and Spain.

Germline V CDR1 and CDR2: MNHEY, SMNVEV (reference sequence). This CDR3 region has 17 residues. Trimming removed 3 bases from V and 3 bases from J; junction bases left unmatched: 5. A single count supports this clone. As originally analysed: The assay estimated nucleated cells by amplifying reference gene primers. The table came from immunoSEQ multiplex PCR; TCRdb's copy has only in-frame clones and leaves some out. D and trimming come from the DNA, and the V and J calls and clone size come from that table. The sample lists hundreds of thousands of clones, 80% to 90% occurring once. The recovered donors of Cohort 3 showed two negative PCRs, clearance, or symptom resolution.

Sequences were obtained from PBMCs or T cells enriched from blood (not recorded which). The chain employs TRBV27 and TRBJ2-3; 14 bases fit TRBD2. The origin of this receptor is a man in his thirties or forties who had recovered from COVID-19. CDR3 in amino acids: CASSFVGTSGSTDTQYF. The DNA for the CDR3 is TGTGCCAGCAGTTTTGTGGGGACTAGCGGGAGTACAGATACGCAGTATTTT.